Below, 15 T cell receptor beta chains from the same sample are listed, as sequenced in a study of cytomegalovirus exposure and HLA in healthy donors (dated by TCRdb to the late 2010s). The library was produced with the immunoSEQ multiplex PCR assay. For the multiplex PCR, a mixture combining 60 forward primers for TCR Vbeta segments and 13 reverse primers for TCR Jbeta segments was used. TCRdb holds this immuneACCESS table with in-frame rearrangements only. Some clones are missing; in checked studies, unresolved V genes explain under half, and the rest has no known cause. The sample has about 150,000 clones on record, 65% to 85% of them singletons. Of the sample, approximately 6.8% falls within the top ten clones. Sequenced sample: PBMCs. These receptor sequences come from a male donor in good health and CMV-seropositive.

The V and J genes are TRBV4-1 and TRBJ1-4; 11 bases are shared with TRBD1. This CDR3 is 16 amino acids long. Germline V lookup: CDR1 MGHRA, CDR2 YSYEKL. Trimming removed 4 bases from V and 3 bases from J; junction bases left unmatched: 4. The DNA of the CDR3 is TGCGCCAGCAGCCGAGGGACAGGGGGACCTAATGAAAAACTGTTTTTT. It codes for CASSRGTGGPNEKLFF.

This chain uses TRBV4-3 with TRBJ2-3; 7 bases are a match to TRBD2. Germline CDR1 is LGHNA and CDR2 is YSLEER. The CDR3 is 16 amino acids. Trimming at V came to 5 bases and at J to 3 bases, leaving 11 bases not matched to a gene. The CDR3 nucleotides are TGCGCCAGCAGCATAACCCCCAGGGAGGGGACAGATACGCAGTATTTT. Its protein product is CASSITPREGTDTQYF.

The chain employs TRBV10-3 and TRBJ2-3; the D gene is possibly TRBD1 (5 bases). Trimming took off 7 bases at V and 2 bases at J, with 10 bases between the two ends. Germline V gives CDR1 ENHRY, CDR2 SYGVKD. The CDR3 consists of 13 residues. This CDR3 is CAIKPTDTDTQYF. CDR3 bases: TGTGCCATCAAACCGACAGACACAGATACGCAGTATTTT.

The chain joins TRBV6-5 to TRBJ1-6; a possible D gene is TRBD1 (5 bases). Trimming shortened V by 4 bases and J by 4 bases, and 14 bases separated the two germline ends. Germline V gene lookup returns CDR1 MNHEY and CDR2 SVGAGI. This CDR3 spans 16 amino acids. In nucleotides, the CDR3 is TGTGCCAGCAGTTCCGGTAGGGACTTGTATAATTCACCCCTCCACTTT. The encoded protein is CASSSGRDLYNSPLHF.

The chain couples TRBV5-1 to TRBJ1-4; D is unclear. In germline, CDR1 is SGHRS, CDR2 YFSETQ. The CDR3 length is 13 residues. The ends were cut back, 4 bases at V and 7 bases at J, with 11 bases in the middle. This CDR3 is CASSETILEKLFF. The CDR3 nucleotides read TGCGCCAGCAGCGAGACAATACTTGAAAAACTGTTTTTT.

A word on this clone: A junction boundary mismatches the germline segment, possibly from a read error. The chain links TRBV7-9 to TRBJ2-2; TRBD2 aligns across 10 bases. Looked up from germline, CDR1 is SEHNR and CDR2 is FQNEAQ (reference sequence). CDR3 length equals 17 residues. The CDR3 sequence is CSSSPGLSGRATGELFF. The DNA of the CDR3 is TGTTCCAGCAGCCCGGGTTTAAGCGGGAGGGCCACCGGGGAGCTGTTTTTT.

This sequence joins TRBV7-4 and TRBJ1-1; TRBD1 is a possible D gene (5 bases). The V end lost 1 base, the J end lost 3 bases, and 15 bases lay between the germline ends. This CDR3 comprises 16 residues. CDR1 is SGHVT, CDR2 SQSDAQ, per germline. CDR3 sequence: CASSLVDGVGDTEAFF. The DNA for the CDR3 is TGTGCCAGCAGCTTAGTTGATGGGGTAGGGGACACTGAAGCTTTCTTT.

The V call is TRBV5-6, the J call TRBJ2-7; a possible D gene is TRBD2 (6 bases). Trimming cost V 3 bases and J 0 bases, with 13 bases left between them. The CDR3 contains 15 residues. CDR1 is SGHDT, CDR2 YYEEEE, per germline. The CDR3 loop is CASSWRRVTSYEQYF. For the CDR3, the DNA is TGTGCCAGCAGCTGGAGGAGGGTTACCTCCTACGAGCAGTACTTC.

The chain combines TRBV7-8 with TRBJ2-4; perhaps TRBD1 as D (5 bases). CDR1 and CDR2 from the germline V gene are SGHVS and FQNEAQ. The CDR3 is 18 amino acids. Deletions cut 2 bases from V and 0 bases from J, with 17 bases between. The CDR3 DNA follows: TGTGCCAGCAGCTTATGGGGCAGCCAAAGTTTAGCCAAAAACATTCAGTACTTC. This codes for CASSLWGSQSLAKNIQYF.

Notes on this clone: Other DNA sequences within the sample encode an identical CDR3. CDR3 protein: CAWSNLGGGNSPLHF. In DNA, the CDR3 is TGTGCCTGGAGTAATCTGGGCGGGGGGAATTCACCCCTCCACTTT. This rearrangement joins TRBV30 to TRBJ1-6, with D tentatively TRBD1 (5 bases). This CDR3 region has 15 residues. Germline CDR1 GTSNPN, CDR2 SVGIG (reference sequence). Trimming removed 2 bases at V and 7 bases at J, with 15 bases between.

This clone was seen a few times. The chain employs TRBV7-2 and TRBJ1-2; D might be TRBD1 (5 bases). Looked up from germline, CDR1 is SGHTA and CDR2 is FQGNSA. The CDR3 runs 13 residues. Trimming took off 3 bases at V and 6 bases at J, with 11 bases between the two ends. CDR3 sequence reads: CASSFPGKNGYTF. CDR3 bases: TGTGCCAGCAGCTTTCCAGGGAAGAATGGCTACACCTTC. The full variable domain, its missing parts supplied by reference TRBV7-2 and TRBJ1-2, is GAGVSQSPSNKVTEKGKDVELRCDPISGHTALYWYRQSLGQGLEFLIYFQGNSAPDKSGLPSDRFSAERTGGSVSTLTIQRTQQEDSAVYLCASSFPGKNGYTFGSGTRLTVV.

This clone was seen just once. The chain has TRBV2 and TRBJ1-5; TRBD1 agrees at 7 bases. The CDR3 has 14 amino acids. Losses at the gene ends were 4 bases for V and 6 bases for J; bases not matched to a gene: 6. Germline V gene sequence: CDR1 SNHLY, CDR2 FYNNEI. CDR3 in DNA: TGTGCCAGCAGTGTCGGGCAGGGGGGTCAGCCCCAGCATTTT. Its translation: CASSVGQGGQPQHF.

This rearrangement joins TRBV29-1 to TRBJ2-7; TRBD1 is a possible D gene (5 bases). Between the trimmed V and J ends, which lost 7 bases and 3 bases, there was a span of 10 bases. The CDR3 is 11 residues long. The V gene's germline CDR1 is SQVTM and CDR2 ANQGSEA. The CDR3 sequence: CSALGDYEQYF. Here the CDR3 DNA reads TGCAGCGCCCTAGGGGACTACGAGCAGTACTTC.

This chain joins TRBV9 and TRBJ2-3, with 9 positions matching TRBD1. Germline loops: CDR1 SGDLS, CDR2 YYNGEE. J gave up 0 bases and V 4 bases, and 6 bases lay outside the gene matches. The CDR3 is made up of 16 amino acids. DNA for the CDR3: TGTGCCAGCAGCCCCACAGGGGGCGCAAGCACAGATACGCAGTATTTT. Its protein is CASSPTGGASTDTQYF.

The rearrangement joins TRBV6-1 to TRBJ2-4; D not certain. V was clipped by 8 bases and J by 7 bases, with 15 bases between them. CDR3 length equals 13 residues. Germline V lookup: CDR1 MNHNS, CDR2 SASEGT. The DNA for the CDR3 is TGTGCCAGCGAAACAGATGTTATGAACATTCAGTACTTC. As protein: CASETDVMNIQYF.